This T cell receptor beta chain was obtained from a study of TIL therapy for anti-PD-1-resistant metastatic lung cancer. Background on the study: Tumors were harvested before any PD-1/PD-L1 blockade.

The libraries were made with immunoSEQ v3. Sequencing was performed with immunoSEQ multiplex PCR; in TCRdb, only in-frame clones are kept and a portion is missing. The sample has 52,000 or so clones, approximately 80% seen once. The CDR3 is made up of 15 amino acids. In germline, CDR1 is MNHEY, CDR2 SVGAGI. Trimming cost V 6 bases and J 0 bases; bases outside gene matches: 6. Time point given: pre-treatment sample, taken before nivolumab and TIL therapy. Material: blood, obtained at baseline. This rearrangement joins TRBV6-5 to TRBJ2-3, with TRBD1 identical over 7 bases. This TCR came from a person aged 25-80 years with non-small cell lung cancer. CDR3 region: CASRRDRPSTDTQYF. CDR3 DNA sequence: TGTGCCAGCAGGAGGGACAGACCTAGCACAGATACGCAGTATTTT.